The sample holds a few counts of the clone carrying this TCR beta chain. Its antigen is not known. Unique molecular identifiers were incorporated when the TCRbeta library was constructed. TCRdb called the PCR reads again in MiXCR, with one record for every CDR3 protein. The sample has roughly 570,000 distinct CDR3 sequences, over 20% seen once. This entry belongs to a study of T-cell reconstitution after alpha-beta-depleted transplantation in children. Overall study findings and caveats: There were reportedly several hundred expanded graft clones from which alpha-beta T cells came about two months after transplant. Day-60 TCRbeta diversity that was high in some patients was derived from surviving recipient T cells and thymic progenitors. T-cell counts and diversity at one year post-transplant came mainly from newly produced T cells.

V was clipped by 4 bases and J by 3 bases; unmatched bases: 3. CDR1 is SGHVS, CDR2 FQNEAQ, per germline. The CDR3 is 15 amino acids. The specimen was PBMCs, collected before TCRalphabeta/CD19-depleted stem cell transplant. The V call is TRBV7-8, the J call TRBJ2-1, with 10 nucleotides matching TRBD1. The origin of this receptor is a boy younger than two with Wiskott-Aldrich syndrome, due to receive a stem cell transplant. The CDR3 coding sequence is TGTGCCAGCAGCTCGCGGGACAGGGGCTACAATGAGCAGTTCTTC. Translating gives CASSSRDRGYNEQFF.